This T cell receptor beta chain appears in the sequencing data of a study of control samples from healthy donors and cancer patients. The V gene lost 5 bases and the J gene lost 2 bases, with 18 bases spanning the gap. CDR1 and CDR2 from the germline V gene are LNHDA and SQIVND (reference sequence). CDR3 length: 16 amino acids. Here immunoSEQ multiplex PCR was the method, and the copy in TCRdb shows in-frame clones only, minus some. The sample gives around 190,000 clones, over 85% of which show up once; 1.3% to 1.5% is in the top ten. The receptor's source is a man under 40 in good health. Sequences were obtained from blood. The genes are TRBV19 and TRBJ1-2; D remains unclear. Here the CDR3 reads CASSGKGRSENYGYTF. The CDR3 bases are TGTGCCAGTAGTGGAAAAGGACGGAGTGAGAACTATGGCTACACCTTC.